This passage covers 6 T cell receptor beta chains from one sample sequenced in a study of T cells expressing NK-cell markers. For each CDR3 protein, TCRdb gives one entry from its re-call of the 5' RACE reads, without DNA. The sample features about 440,000 distinct CDR3 sequences, with about 7.1% in its top ten. The sequencing input was blood T cells: a sorted CD56 or NKG2C T cell subset, CD4+ or CD8+ T cells, or bulk PBMC T cells (not recorded which). The source of these receptors is a woman aged 18-70 years in good health.

V gene TRBV20-1 combines with J gene TRBJ2-7; there is no DNA to check the TCRdb D call of TRBD2. The V gene's germline CDR1 is DFQATT and CDR2 SNEGSKA (reference sequence). The CDR3 has 12 amino acids. This CDR3 is CSARGGGHEQYF.

This chain joins TRBV24-1 and TRBJ2-1. The CDR3 loop spans 16 amino acids. Germline-derived CDR1 and CDR2 are KGHDR and SFDVKD. CDR3 amino acids: CATSDLPSASYNEQFF.

V gene TRBV2 combines with J gene TRBJ2-3. Germline CDR1 and CDR2: SNHLY and FYNNEI. This CDR3 comprises 13 residues. CDR3 protein: CASSARITDTQYF.

The V gene is TRBV7-8, the J gene TRBJ2-1; TCRdb selects TRBD2, and the lack of DNA leaves this call unchecked. CDR1 and CDR2 (germline): SGHVS, FQNEAQ. The CDR3 covers 16 residues. The CDR3 region is CASSGTSGVPYNEQFF.

V gene TRBV11-1 combines with J gene TRBJ2-6; TCRdb's assignment of TRBD1 cannot be checked, as there is no DNA. The germline CDR1 and CDR2 sequences are SGHAT and FQDESV (reference sequence). This CDR3 has 18 residues. This CDR3 is CASSAFGGQRSGANVLTF.

This chain uses TRBV20-1 with TRBJ2-1; TCRdb's assignment of TRBD1 cannot be checked, as there is no DNA. The length of the CDR3 is 15 residues. Germline lookup yields CDR1 DFQATT and CDR2 SNEGSKA (reference sequence). The CDR3 sequence is CSARGGAVSYNEQFF.